These T cell receptor beta chains were read from a single sample in a study of cytomegalovirus exposure and HLA in healthy donors. The assay was immunoSEQ multiplex PCR, and TCRdb's table has in-frame clones only and misses some. The table lists 210,000 or so clones, roughly 78% of them singletons. The sequencing input was PBMCs. Every receptor here comes from a boy between 10 and 17 years old in good health and CMV-seronegative. Each CDR3 is given with its conserved first and last residue. The order of the fields is V gene, J gene, CDR3 protein.

V: TRBV29-1; J: TRBJ2-3; CDR3: CSVGIPKGTRATDTQYF
V: TRBV7-9; J: TRBJ1-2; CDR3: CASSLDTGYGYTF
V: TRBV7-6; J: TRBJ1-2; CDR3: CASSLFSQDRENGYTF
V: TRBV7-3; J: TRBJ1-2; CDR3: CASSPGQGAYGYTF
V: TRBV2; J: TRBJ2-7; CDR3: CASRTGQGSYEQYF
V: TRBV6-5; J: TRBJ2-7; CDR3: CASSYTPQGGYEQYF
V: TRBV7-9; J: TRBJ2-7; CDR3: CASSLGLAGGPATREQYF
V: TRBV19; J: TRBJ2-2; CDR3: CASTGRRDDGELFF
V: TRBV6-1; J: TRBJ2-1; CDR3: CASSLEAYNEQFF
V: TRBV5-4; J: TRBJ2-5; CDR3: CASRTGSLETQYF
V: TRBV9; J: TRBJ2-7; CDR3: CASSVGQGWEQYF
V: TRBV9; J: TRBJ2-1; CDR3: CASSAAGGPSNEQFF
V: TRBV18; J: TRBJ2-5; CDR3: CASSPQGQETQYF
V: TRBV19; J: TRBJ2-2; CDR3: CASTTGTRGRIGELFF
V: TRBV11-3; J: TRBJ2-2; CDR3: CASSRNTGELFF
V: TRBV19; J: TRBJ2-3; CDR3: CASTSPGDTQYF
V: TRBV9; J: TRBJ2-3; CDR3: CALGTGITDTQYF
V: TRBV2; J: TRBJ2-7; CDR3: CASSEAATGCEQYF
V: TRBV5-1; J: TRBJ1-2; CDR3: CASSSGQGYYGYTF
V: TRBV7-6; J: TRBJ2-1; CDR3: CASSLEIGASAYNEQFF
V: TRBV19; J: TRBJ1-1; CDR3: CASSIRAEAFF
V: TRBV19; J: TRBJ1-2; CDR3: CASSTPGAGNYGYTF
V: TRBV4-1; J: TRBJ1-6; CDR3: CASSRGQGMYSPLHF
V: TRBV5-1; J: TRBJ2-7; CDR3: CASSLPPPSEQYF
V: TRBV6-6; J: TRBJ1-5; CDR3: CASRGSGLISQPQHF
V: TRBV11-2; J: TRBJ2-2; CDR3: CASSHLNREGYTGELFF
V: TRBV9; J: TRBJ1-2; CDR3: CASSVARGHYGYTF
V: TRBV11-2; J: TRBJ2-3; CDR3: CASPRAGAVDTQYF
V: TRBV6-5; J: TRBJ2-7; CDR3: CASSPGPAGGEQYF
V: TRBV11-3; J: TRBJ2-1; CDR3: CASAASRRWQFF
V: TRBV7-9; J: TRBJ2-7; CDR3: CASRTSGSTYEQYF
V: TRBV30; J: TRBJ1-3; CDR3: CAYTQGLSGNTIYF
V: TRBV5-1; J: TRBJ2-1; CDR3: CASEVSGSPYNEQFF
V: TRBV21-1; J: TRBJ2-7; CDR3: CASSGGVGKLPYEQYF
V: TRBV29-1; J: TRBJ1-2; CDR3: CSVDTFQGPGYGYTF
V: TRBV10-3; J: TRBJ2-3; CDR3: CAISELAGSTDTQYF
V: TRBV30; J: TRBJ2-7; CDR3: CAWTGDRGPNEQYF
V: TRBV18; J: TRBJ1-3; CDR3: CASSPVEAGRQFSGNTIYF
V: TRBV18; J: TRBJ1-2; CDR3: CASSPKAARGYTF
V: TRBV5-1; J: TRBJ2-7; CDR3: CASSLSGTGHEQYF
V: TRBV5-6; J: TRBJ1-4; CDR3: CASSLRGYRSRNEKLSF
V: TRBV19; J: TRBJ2-1; CDR3: CASVGQGARNEQFF
V: TRBV5-1; J: TRBJ1-6; CDR3: CASSWDGSSYNSPLHF
V: TRBV7-2; J: TRBJ2-1; CDR3: CASSKDSYNEQFF
V: TRBV5-8; J: TRBJ2-2; CDR3: CASSSIFSGRGAGELFF
V: TRBV7-8; J: TRBJ1-1; CDR3: CASSRQRVVGTEAFF
V: TRBV5-1; J: TRBJ1-6; CDR3: CASSRWTGDNSPLHF
V: TRBV5-1; J: TRBJ1-1; CDR3: CASSLEAGGVNTEAFF
V: TRBV11-3; J: TRBJ2-7; CDR3: CASSLGGRDEQYF
V: TRBV15; J: TRBJ2-3; CDR3: CATSRDVHSGDTQYF
V: TRBV2; J: TRBJ1-4; CDR3: CASSLSGTGNEKLFF
V: TRBV25-1; J: TRBJ2-2; CDR3: CASRPSSVTGELFF